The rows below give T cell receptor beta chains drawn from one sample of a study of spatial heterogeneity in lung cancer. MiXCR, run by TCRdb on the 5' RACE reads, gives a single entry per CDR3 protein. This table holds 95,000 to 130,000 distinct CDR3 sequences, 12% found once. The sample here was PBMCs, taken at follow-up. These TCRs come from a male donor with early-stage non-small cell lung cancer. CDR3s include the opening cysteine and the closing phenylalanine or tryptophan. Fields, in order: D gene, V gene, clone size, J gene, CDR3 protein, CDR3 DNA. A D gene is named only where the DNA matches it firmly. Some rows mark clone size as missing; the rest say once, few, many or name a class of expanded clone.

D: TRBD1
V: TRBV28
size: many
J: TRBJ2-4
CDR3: CASTSLRTGANIQYF
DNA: TGTGCCAGCACCTCCCTTAGGACAGGGGCAAACATTCAGTACTTC

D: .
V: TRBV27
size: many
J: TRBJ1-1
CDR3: CASSFLQGNTEAFF
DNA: TGTGCCAGCAGTTTCCTGCAGGGGAACACTGAAGCTTTCTTT

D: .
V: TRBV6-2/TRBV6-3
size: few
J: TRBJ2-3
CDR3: CASSLRRLAESRLDTQYF
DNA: TGTGCCAGCAGTCTCCGTCGTCTGGCTGAATCCCGCTTAGATACGCAGTATTTT

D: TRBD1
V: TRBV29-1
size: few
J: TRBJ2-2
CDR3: CSVVQGANTGELFF
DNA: TGCAGCGTTGTACAGGGGGCGAACACCGGGGAGCTGTTTTTT

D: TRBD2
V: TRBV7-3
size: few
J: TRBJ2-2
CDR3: CASSSRARGGNTGELFF
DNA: TGTGCCAGCAGCTCCCGGGCGCGGGGGGGTAACACCGGGGAGCTGTTTTTT

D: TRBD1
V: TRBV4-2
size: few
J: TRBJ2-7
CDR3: CASSQEGQGAYEQYF
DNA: TGTGCCAGCAGCCAAGAAGGACAGGGGGCGTACGAGCAGTACTTC

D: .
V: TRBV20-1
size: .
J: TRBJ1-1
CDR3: CSARQNTLNTEAFF
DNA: TGCAGTGCTAGACAGAACACCCTGAACACTGAAGCTTTCTTT

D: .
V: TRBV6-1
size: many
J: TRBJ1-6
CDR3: CASSSRDFNSPLHF
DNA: TGTGCCAGCAGTAGCCGGGATTTTAATTCACCCCTCCACTTT

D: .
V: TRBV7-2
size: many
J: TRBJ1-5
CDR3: CASSANQGQPQHF
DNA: TGTGCCAGCAGCGCAAACCAGGGTCAGCCCCAGCATTTT

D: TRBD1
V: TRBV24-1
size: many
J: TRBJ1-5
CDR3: CATSSDRGNQPQHF
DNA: TGTGCCACCAGTTCCGACAGGGGCAATCAGCCCCAGCATTTT

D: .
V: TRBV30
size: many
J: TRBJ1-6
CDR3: CAWSIFAMLMNSPLHF
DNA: TGTGCCTGGAGTATTTTCGCGATGCTCATGAATTCACCCCTCCACTTT